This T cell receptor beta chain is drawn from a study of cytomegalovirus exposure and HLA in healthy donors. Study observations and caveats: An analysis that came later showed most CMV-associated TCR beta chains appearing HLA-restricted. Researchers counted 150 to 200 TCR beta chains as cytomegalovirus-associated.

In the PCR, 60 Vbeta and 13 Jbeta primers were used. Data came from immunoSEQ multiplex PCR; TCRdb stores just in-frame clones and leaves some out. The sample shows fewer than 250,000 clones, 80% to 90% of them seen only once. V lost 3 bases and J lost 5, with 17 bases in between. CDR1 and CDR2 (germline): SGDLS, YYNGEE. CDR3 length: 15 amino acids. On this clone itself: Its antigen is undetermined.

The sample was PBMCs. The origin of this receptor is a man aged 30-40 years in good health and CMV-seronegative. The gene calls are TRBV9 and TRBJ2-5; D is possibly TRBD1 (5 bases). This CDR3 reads CASSASLGRQETQYF. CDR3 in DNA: TGTGCCAGCAGCGCTTCTTTGGGGCGTCAGGAGACCCAGTACTTC.